Sequencing of this TCR beta chain was carried out in a study of response to subunit inactivated influenza vaccine. Study-wide results and caveats: Each seasonal influenza vaccination, the authors suggested, recruits few new T cells.

The CDR3 totals 15 residues. V dropped 4 bases and J dropped 7; count of bases not matched to a gene: 12. Germline V gives CDR1 LGHNA, CDR2 YNFKEQ. TCRdb redid the calling of the RT-PCR reads with MiXCR, one entry per CDR3 protein. This table has a few hundred thousand distinct CDR3 sequences, roughly 15% appearing once. On this clonotype: The antigen is undetermined.

This sequence was found in a man aged 50 to 60 who received an inactivated influenza vaccine. The chain has TRBV4-2 and TRBJ2-5; 7 nucleotides match TRBD2. Sequenced here: PBMCs from blood, sampled 11 to 12 days after vaccination. CDR3 DNA sequence: TGTGCCAGCAGCCCCACCTGGGACTACACACGGACCCAGTACTTC. Its protein product is CASSPTWDYTRTQYF.